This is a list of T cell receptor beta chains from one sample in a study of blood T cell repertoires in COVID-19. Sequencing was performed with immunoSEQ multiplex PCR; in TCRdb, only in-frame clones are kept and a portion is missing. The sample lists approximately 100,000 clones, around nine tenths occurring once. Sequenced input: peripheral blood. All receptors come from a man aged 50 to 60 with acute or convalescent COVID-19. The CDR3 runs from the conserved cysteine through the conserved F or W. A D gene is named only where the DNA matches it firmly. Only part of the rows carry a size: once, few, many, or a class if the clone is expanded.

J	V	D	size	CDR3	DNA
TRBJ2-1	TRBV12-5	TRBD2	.	CASGLARTSGNYNEQFF	TGTGCTAGTGGTTTGGCAAGGACTAGCGGGAACTACAATGAGCAGTTCTTC
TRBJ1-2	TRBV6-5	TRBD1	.	CASRGQGRGYTF	TGTGCCAGCAGGGGACAGGGGAGGGGCTACACCTTC
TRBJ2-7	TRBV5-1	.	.	CASSPFAGGSYEQYF	TGCGCCAGCAGCCCATTTGCGGGCGGTTCCTACGAGCAGTACTTC
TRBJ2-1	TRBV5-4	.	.	CASSLRGEQFF	TGTGCCAGCAGCTTAAGGGGTGAGCAGTTCTTC
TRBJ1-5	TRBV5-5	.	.	CASSLLPNQPQHF	TGTGCCAGCAGCTTGCTCCCGAATCAGCCCCAGCATTTT
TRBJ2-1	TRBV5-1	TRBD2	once	CASSLGFGLVEGEQFF	TGCGCCAGCAGCTTGGGCTTCGGACTAGTGGAGGGTGAGCAGTTCTTC
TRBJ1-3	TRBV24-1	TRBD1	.	CATSRTGVYRDTIYF	TGTGCCACCAGCCGCACAGGGGTCTACAGGGACACCATATATTTT
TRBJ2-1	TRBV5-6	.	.	CASSLGQRSYNEQFF	TGTGCCAGCAGCTTGGGCCAGCGGAGCTACAATGAGCAGTTCTTC
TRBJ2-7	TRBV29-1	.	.	CSVGGGTLSSYEQYF	TGCAGCGTTGGGGGGGGCACCTTGAGCTCCTACGAGCAGTACTTC
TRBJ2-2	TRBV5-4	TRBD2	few	CASSLSLAGGAGELFF	TGTGCCAGCAGCTTGTCCCTAGCGGGAGGTGCCGGGGAGCTGTTTTTT
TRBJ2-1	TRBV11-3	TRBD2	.	CASSLDLTGRANEQFF	TGTGCCAGCAGCTTAGATCTAACCGGGAGGGCGAATGAGCAGTTCTTC
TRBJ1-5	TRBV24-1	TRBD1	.	CATSDLGQGGNQPQHF	TGTGCCACCAGTGATTTGGGACAGGGGGGCAATCAGCCCCAGCATTTT
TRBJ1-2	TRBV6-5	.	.	CASRTTENYGYTF	TGTGCCAGCAGGACGACAGAAAACTATGGCTACACCTTC
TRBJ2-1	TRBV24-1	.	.	CATSLSSGYYNEQFF	TGTGCCACCAGTCTAAGCAGCGGATATTACAATGAGCAGTTCTTC
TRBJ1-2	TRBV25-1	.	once	CASSEYRGGYTF	TGTGCCAGCAGTGAATACAGGGGCGGCTACACCTTC
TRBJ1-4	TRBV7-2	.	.	CASSSISTTNEKLFF	TGTGCCAGCAGCTCCATATCTACAACTAATGAAAAACTGTTTTTT
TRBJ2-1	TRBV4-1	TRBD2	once	CASSQVGSGRSYNEQFF	TGCGCCAGCAGCCAAGTAGGTAGCGGGAGGTCATACAATGAGCAGTTCTTC
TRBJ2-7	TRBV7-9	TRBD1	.	CASSLEVDRPYEQYF	TGTGCCAGCAGCTTAGAAGTGGACAGGCCCTACGAGCAGTACTTC
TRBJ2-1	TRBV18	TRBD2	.	CASSPERTSGEGEQFF	TGTGCCAGCTCACCTGAACGGACTAGCGGAGAGGGAGAGCAGTTCTTC
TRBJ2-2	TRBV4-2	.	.	CASSQDKLSGELFF	TGTGCCAGCAGCCAAGACAAACTCTCCGGGGAGCTGTTTTTT
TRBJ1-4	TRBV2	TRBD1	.	CASTRGQKSNEKLFF	TGTGCCAGCACGCGGGGACAGAAGAGTAATGAAAAACTGTTTTTT
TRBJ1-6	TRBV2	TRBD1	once	CASNGGETGVNSPLHF	TGTGCCAGCAATGGGGGAGAAACAGGGGTGAATTCACCCCTCCACTTT
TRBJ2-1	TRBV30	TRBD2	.	CAWKRVGRTYNEQFF	TGTGCCTGGAAACGGGTCGGGAGGACCTACAATGAGCAGTTCTTC
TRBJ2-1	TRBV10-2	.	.	CASSVGGIPYNEQFF	TGCGCCAGCAGTGTTGGCGGTATTCCGTACAATGAGCAGTTCTTC
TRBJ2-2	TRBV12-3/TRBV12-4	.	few	CASSPAGELFF	TGTGCCAGCAGTCCCGCCGGGGAGCTGTTTTTT
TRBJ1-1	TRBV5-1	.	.	CASSPAGVNTEAFF	TGCGCCAGCAGCCCTGCCGGGGTGAACACTGAAGCTTTCTTT
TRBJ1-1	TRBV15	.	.	CATSRTGTTEAFF	TGTGCCACCAGCCGAACCGGGACTACTGAAGCTTTCTTT
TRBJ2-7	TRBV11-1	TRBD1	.	CASSSTGGGYEQYF	TGTGCCAGCAGCTCCACAGGGGGAGGCTACGAGCAGTACTTC
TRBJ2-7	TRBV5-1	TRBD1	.	CASGPGQGFSYEQYF	TGCGCCAGCGGACCCGGACAGGGTTTCTCCTACGAGCAGTACTTC
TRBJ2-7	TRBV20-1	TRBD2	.	CSAPEREEQYF	TGCAGTGCCCCCGAGCGGGAAGAGCAGTACTTC
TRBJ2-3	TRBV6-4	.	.	CASLAGEYTWSTDTQYF	TGTGCCAGCCTGGCTGGGGAGTATACCTGGAGCACAGATACGCAGTATTTT
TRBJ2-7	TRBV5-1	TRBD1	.	CASSFPGQGGHEQYF	TGCGCCAGCAGCTTTCCGGGACAGGGAGGCCACGAGCAGTACTTC
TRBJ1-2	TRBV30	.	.	CAWTKRHTSNYGYTF	TGTGCCTGGACAAAGAGGCATACCTCTAACTATGGCTACACCTTC
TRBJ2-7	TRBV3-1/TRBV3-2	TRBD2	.	CASSRLAGTYEQYF	TGTGCCAGCAGCAGACTAGCGGGTACCTACGAGCAGTACTTC
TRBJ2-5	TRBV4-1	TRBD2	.	CASSQIAGAETQYF	TGCGCCAGCAGCCAAATAGCGGGAGCAGAGACCCAGTACTTC
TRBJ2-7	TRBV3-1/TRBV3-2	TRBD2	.	CASSRGLAGYEQYF	TGTGCCAGCAGCCGGGGACTAGCGGGGTACGAGCAGTACTTC
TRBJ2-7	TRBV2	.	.	CASSTGSYEQYF	TGTGCCAGCAGCACAGGGTCCTACGAGCAGTACTTC
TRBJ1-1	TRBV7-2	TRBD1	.	CASSGDRRAEAFF	TGTGCCAGCAGCGGGGACAGGAGGGCTGAAGCTTTCTTT
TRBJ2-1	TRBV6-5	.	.	CASSIWDKGGEQFF	TGTGCCAGCAGTATCTGGGATAAAGGGGGTGAGCAGTTCTTC
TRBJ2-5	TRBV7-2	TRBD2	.	CASSLTSGRVRETQYF	TGTGCCAGCAGCCTGACTAGCGGGAGGGTCCGAGAGACCCAGTACTTC
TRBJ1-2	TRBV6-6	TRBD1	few	CASSPYGTGSLNYGYTF	TGTGCCAGCAGTCCATATGGGACAGGGTCTTTAAACTATGGCTACACCTTC
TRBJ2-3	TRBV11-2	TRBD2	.	CASSLALLAGPTDTQYF	TGTGCCAGCAGCTTAGCTCTACTAGCGGGGCCCACAGATACGCAGTATTTT
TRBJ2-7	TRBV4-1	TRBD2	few	CASSPSRGVGYEQYF	TGCGCCAGCAGCCCGAGTCGGGGGGTGGGATACGAGCAGTACTTC
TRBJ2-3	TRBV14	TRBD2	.	CASSFGLAGGSTDTQYF	TGTGCCAGCAGTTTCGGACTAGCGGGAGGGAGCACAGATACGCAGTATTTT
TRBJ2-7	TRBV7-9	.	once	CASSFGVYEQYF	TGTGCCAGCAGCTTCGGGGTCTACGAGCAGTACTTC
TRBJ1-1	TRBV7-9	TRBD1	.	CASGERTGSTEAFF	TGTGCCAGCGGAGAGAGGACAGGTTCGACTGAAGCTTTCTTT
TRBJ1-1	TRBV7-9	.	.	CASLGGTEAFF	TGTGCCAGCCTAGGTGGCACTGAAGCTTTCTTT
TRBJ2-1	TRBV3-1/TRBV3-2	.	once	CASSQLGARYNEQFF	TGTGCCAGCAGCCAACTGGGGGCGAGGTACAATGAGCAGTTCTTC
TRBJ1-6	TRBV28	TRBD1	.	CASSRGQGGSPLHF	TGTGCCAGCAGTCGCGGACAGGGAGGTTCACCCCTCCACTTT
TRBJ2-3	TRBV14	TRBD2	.	CASSPRLAGAADTQYF	TGTGCCAGCAGCCCGAGACTAGCGGGAGCGGCAGATACGCAGTATTTT
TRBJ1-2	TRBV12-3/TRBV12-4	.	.	CASNPGDYGYTF	TGTGCCAGCAACCCCGGAGACTATGGCTACACCTTC
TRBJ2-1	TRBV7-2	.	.	CASGSGLSYNEQFF	TGTGCCAGCGGGTCAGGACTCTCCTACAATGAGCAGTTCTTC
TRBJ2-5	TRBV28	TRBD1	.	CASRQGSDQETQYF	TGTGCCAGCCGACAGGGGTCGGACCAAGAGACCCAGTACTTC
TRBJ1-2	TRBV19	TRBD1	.	CATRGETGGGYTF	TGTGCCACCCGAGGGGAGACAGGGGGTGGCTACACCTTC
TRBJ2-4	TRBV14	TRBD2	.	CASSPTSRVTSGKVYITKNIQYF	TGTGCCAGCAGCCCCACCTCTCGAGTGACTAGCGGGAAGGTTTATATAACCAAAAACATTCAGTACTTC
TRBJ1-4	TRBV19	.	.	CASSISVNRGEKLFF	TGTGCCAGTAGTATATCGGTCAACCGGGGTGAAAAACTGTTTTTT
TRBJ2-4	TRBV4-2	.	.	CASSQKGGQNIQYF	TGTGCCAGCAGCCAAAAGGGGGGGCAAAACATTCAGTACTTC
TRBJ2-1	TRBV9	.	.	CASSVDGDLLPGEKFF	TGTGCCAGCAGCGTAGATGGGGATCTCCTACCCGGGGAGAAGTTCTTC
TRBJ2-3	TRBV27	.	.	CASSYSTDTQYF	TGTGCCAGCAGCTATAGCACAGATACGCAGTATTTT